This T cell receptor beta chain was identified in a study of T cells generated in artificial thymic organoids. Human HSPCs were combined with MS5 stroma expressing human DLL1. The seeding cells were CD34+CD3- hematopoietic stem and progenitor cells purified by FACS to remove T cells. Germline V lookup: CDR1 SNHLY, CDR2 FYNNEI. This CDR3 is 13 amino acids long. V was pared by 10 bases and J by 1 base, with 6 bases of the junction left unmatched. Separate semi-nested PCRs amplified TCRalpha and TCRbeta libraries using constant-region reverse primers in TRAC or TRBC. MiXCR, applied by TCRdb to the 5' RACE reads, yields one record per CDR3 protein. The data contain 7,500 to 8,000 distinct CDR3 sequences, 20% to 30% of them singletons. Concerning this clonotype itself: Its specificity is unknown.

This receptor was identified in a human donor who gave cord blood stem cells for thymic organoid culture, a cardiac surgery patient who gave postnatal thymus, or a blood donor (not recorded which). This rearrangement joins TRBV2 to TRBJ1-1; 7 bases map to TRBD1. Input material: naive CD8+ T cells grown in artificial thymic organoids from cord blood stem and progenitor cells. Subset noted: CD3+TCRalphabeta+CD8SP T cells; for blood, CD45RO-CCR7+ naive CD8+ T cells. The CDR3 loop is CATTGARNTEAFF. The CDR3 DNA reads as TGTGCCACCACAGGGGCGAGGAACACTGAAGCTTTCTTT.